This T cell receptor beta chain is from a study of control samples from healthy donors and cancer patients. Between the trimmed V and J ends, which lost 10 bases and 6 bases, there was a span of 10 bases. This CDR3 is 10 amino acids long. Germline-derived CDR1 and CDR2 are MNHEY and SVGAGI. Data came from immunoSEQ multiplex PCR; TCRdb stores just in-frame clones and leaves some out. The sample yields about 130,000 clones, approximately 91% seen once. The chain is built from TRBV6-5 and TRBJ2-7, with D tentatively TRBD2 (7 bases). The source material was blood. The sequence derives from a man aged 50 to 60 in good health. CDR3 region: CAMGGAEQYF. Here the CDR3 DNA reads TGTGCCATGGGGGGGGCCGAGCAGTACTTC.